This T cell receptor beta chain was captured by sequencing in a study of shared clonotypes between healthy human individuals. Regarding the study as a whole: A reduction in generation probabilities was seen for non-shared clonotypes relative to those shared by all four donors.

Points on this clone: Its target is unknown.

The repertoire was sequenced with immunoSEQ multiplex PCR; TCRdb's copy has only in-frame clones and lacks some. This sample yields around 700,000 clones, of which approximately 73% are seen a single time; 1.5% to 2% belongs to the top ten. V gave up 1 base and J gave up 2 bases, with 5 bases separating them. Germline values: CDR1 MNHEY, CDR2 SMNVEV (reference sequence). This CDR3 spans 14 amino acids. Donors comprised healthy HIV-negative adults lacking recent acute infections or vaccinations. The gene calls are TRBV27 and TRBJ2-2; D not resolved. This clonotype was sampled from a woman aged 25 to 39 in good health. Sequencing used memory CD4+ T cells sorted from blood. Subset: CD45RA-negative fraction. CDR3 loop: CASSLFQNTGELFF. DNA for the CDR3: TGTGCCAGCAGTTTATTCCAAAACACCGGGGAGCTGTTTTTT.